These 25 T cell receptor beta chains were all obtained from the same sample, sequenced in a study of cytomegalovirus exposure and HLA in healthy donors. Data came from immunoSEQ multiplex PCR; TCRdb stores just in-frame clones and leaves some out. The profile shows about 200,000 clones, roughly 84% of them singletons. Sequenced material: PBMCs. These receptors all stem from a woman aged 30 to 39 in good health and CMV-seropositive.

The chain links TRBV29-1 to TRBJ2-1; 9 nucleotides agree with TRBD1. Germline V lookup: CDR1 SQVTM, CDR2 ANQGSEA. The CDR3 loop spans 14 amino acids. V was clipped by 7 bases and J by 3 bases; unmatched bases: 7. The CDR3 nucleotides are TGCAGCGGTGACGGGACAGGGAACTACAATGAGCAGTTCTTC. Protein product: CSGDGTGNYNEQFF.

The chain has TRBV11-2 and TRBJ2-1; 12 bases are shared with TRBD2. CDR1 and CDR2 from the germline V gene are SGHAT and FQNNGV. Germline trimming cut 0 bases from V and 11 bases from J; bases unmatched to any gene: 5. The CDR3 consists of 15 residues. The CDR3 loop is CASSLDWTSGVQQFF. The CDR3 DNA is TGTGCCAGCAGCTTAGATTGGACTAGCGGGGTTCAGCAGTTCTTC. Full variable domain (remainder filled in from reference TRBV11-2 and TRBJ2-1): EAGVAQSPRYKIIEKRQSVAFWCNPISGHATLYWYQQILGQGPKLLIQFQNNGVVDDSQLPKDRFSAERLKGVDSTLKIQPAKLEDSAVYLCASSLDWTSGVQQFFGPGTRLTVL.

This clone was observed a handful of times. CDR3: CASSPASSGDGYTF. Here the CDR3 DNA reads TGTGCCAGCTCACCGGCCAGTTCAGGGGATGGCTACACCTTC. The chain carries TRBV18 and TRBJ1-2, with a weak D call TRBD1 (6 bases). The CDR3 consists of 14 residues. The V and J ends lost 3 bases and 6 bases respectively, with 14 bases between them. Germline CDR1 and CDR2: KGHSH and LQKENI.

This clone has just one count. This chain joins TRBV4-2 and TRBJ1-5; 7 nucleotides agree with TRBD1. The CDR3 spans 15 residues. With V trimmed by 3 bases and J by 5 bases, 7 bases remained unmatched. The germline CDR1 and CDR2 sequences are LGHNA and YNFKEQ. The CDR3 spells CASSQSGQEDQPQHF. The CDR3 nucleotides read TGTGCCAGCAGCCAGTCTGGACAGGAGGATCAGCCCCAGCATTTT.

This clone has only a few counts. The rearrangement joins TRBV30 to TRBJ2-7; D gene uncertain. In germline, CDR1 is GTSNPN, CDR2 SVGIG (reference sequence). The CDR3 sequence is 12 residues long. Trimming took 2 bases from V and 9 from J, leaving 14 bases between them. The DNA for the CDR3 is TGTGCCTGGAGTTTGACTGGCGCAGCGCAGTACTTC. This encodes CAWSLTGAAQYF.

This chain connects TRBV12-5 to TRBJ1-1; D is perhaps TRBD1 (5 bases). The CDR3 length is 14 residues. V was cut by 2 bases and J by 5 bases, with 12 bases left in between. Germline V lookup: CDR1 LGHNT, CDR2 FRNRAP. The CDR3 here is CASGLFGGETEAFF. CDR3 DNA sequence: TGTGCTAGTGGTTTGTTTGGGGGGGAGACTGAAGCTTTCTTT.

The CDR3 region has the DNA TGTGCCAGCAGTTATACTCGGACAGGGCACCGCGAGCAGTACTTC. It codes for CASSYTRTGHREQYF. The chain combines TRBV6-6 with TRBJ2-7, with 8 bases identical to TRBD1. Germline V lookup: CDR1 MNHNY, CDR2 SVGAGI (reference sequence). This CDR3 has 15 residues. Losses at the gene ends were 3 bases for V and 6 bases for J; bases not matched to a gene: 10.

Written as DNA, the CDR3 is TGCAGCGTTGATAAGTCAGTCTACAATGAGCAGTTCTTC. Protein sequence: CSVDKSVYNEQFF. This chain uses TRBV29-1 with TRBJ2-1; no firm D call. CDR1 SQVTM and CDR2 ANQGSEA come from the germline V gene. CDR3 length: 13 residues. The ends were cut back, 3 bases at V and 3 bases at J, with 9 bases in the middle.

V usage is TRBV7-9 and J usage is TRBJ2-2, with D tentatively TRBD1 (5 bases). Germline V lookup: CDR1 SEHNR, CDR2 FQNEAQ (reference sequence). Trimming pared 5 bases from V and 2 bases from J, leaving 12 bases between. The CDR3 has 15 amino acids. The CDR3 sequence is CASSQLGANTGELFF. In DNA, the CDR3 is TGTGCCAGCAGCCAGCTAGGGGCAAACACCGGGGAGCTGTTTTTT. Looking up the rest from reference TRBV7-9 and TRBJ2-2 gives the full variable domain: DTGVSQNPRHKITKRGQNVTFRCDPISEHNRLYWYRQTLGQGPEFLTYFQNEAQLEKSRLLSDRFSAERPKGSFSTLEIQRTEQGDSAMYLCASSQLGANTGELFFGEGSRLTVL.

This chain joins TRBV27 and TRBJ2-1; TRBD1 is a possible D gene (6 bases). V shed 5 bases and J shed 4 bases, with 18 bases lying between them. The germline V gene encodes CDR1 MNHEY and CDR2 SMNVEV (reference sequence). This CDR3 contains 16 residues. CDR3 protein: CASSTGRGRGYNEQFF. In DNA form, the CDR3 reads TGTGCCAGCAGTACAGGTCGGGGCAGGGGTTACAATGAGCAGTTCTTC.

This clone appeared a single time. The chain has TRBV5-1 and TRBJ1-1, with D possibly being TRBD1 (6 bases). The V and J ends lost 4 bases and 2 bases respectively, with 9 bases between them. Germline values: CDR1 SGHRS, CDR2 YFSETQ. The CDR3 runs 13 residues. The CDR3 DNA reads as TGCGCCAGCAGCGCGACAGGAAACACTGAAGCTTTCTTT. Translated, it gives CASSATGNTEAFF.

The V gene is TRBV28, the J gene TRBJ1-1; D is perhaps TRBD1 (6 bases). The V and J ends lost 10 bases and 5 bases respectively, with 17 bases between them. This CDR3 is 13 amino acids long. Germline CDR1 reads MDHEN; CDR2 reads SYDVKM. The DNA for the CDR3 is TGTGCCATCGACAGGTCCATGAGTACTGAAGCTTTCTTT. It specifies CAIDRSMSTEAFF.

The gene calls are TRBV29-1 and TRBJ2-1; the match to TRBD2 covers 7 bases. The CDR3 is 13 residues long. CDR1 and CDR2 (germline): SQVTM, ANQGSEA. The CDR3 region has the DNA TGCAGGATGGGGGGGGACTCCTACAATGAGCAGTTCTTC. As protein: CRMGGDSYNEQFF.

This chain uses TRBV7-3 with TRBJ2-1; D unresolved. The CDR3 runs to 14 residues. From germline, CDR1 is SGHTA and CDR2 FQGTGA. Trimming took off 3 bases at V and 1 base at J, with 7 bases between the two ends. The CDR3, as DNA: TGTGCCAGCAGCTTCGGCGGATCCTACAATGAGCAGTTCTTC. Its translation is CASSFGGSYNEQFF. The variable domain in full, completed from reference TRBV7-3 and TRBJ2-1, reads GAGVSQTPSNKVTEKGKYVELRCDPISGHTALYWYRQSLGQGPEFLIYFQGTGAADDSGLPNDRFFAVRPEGSVSTLKIQRTERGDSAVYLCASSFGGSYNEQFFGPGTRLTVL.

The chain has TRBV5-6 and TRBJ2-7; a weak D match, TRBD1 (5 bases). CDR1 and CDR2 (germline): SGHDT, YYEEEE. Trimming removed 4 bases at V and 2 bases at J, with 19 bases between. CDR3 length: 16 residues. The CDR3 region has the DNA TGTGCCAGCAGCCCTTTAGGGGCAGGGCCAGCCTACGAGCAGTACTTC. Amino acid sequence: CASSPLGAGPAYEQYF.

Concerning this clone itself: In the same sample, other DNA sequences code for this CDR3. The rearrangement uses TRBV5-4 and TRBJ1-1, with 8 bases lining up with TRBD1. This CDR3 comprises 13 residues. V shed 5 bases, J shed 4 bases, and the junction held 4 bases outside the gene matches. Germline CDR1 and CDR2: SGHNT and YYREEE (reference sequence). The CDR3 protein is CASSLTGGTEAFF. CDR3 DNA sequence: TGTGCCAGCAGTTTAACAGGGGGCACTGAAGCTTTCTTT.

The rearrangement uses TRBV7-2 and TRBJ2-1, with 9 bases fitting TRBD2. In germline, CDR1 is SGHTA, CDR2 FQGNSA. This CDR3 has 15 amino acids. Germline trimming cut 1 base from V and 5 bases from J; bases unmatched to any gene: 3. The CDR3 loop reads CASSLEGLANNEQFF. CDR3 bases: TGTGCCAGCAGCTTAGAGGGACTAGCAAACAATGAGCAGTTCTTC. The complete variable domain, with remaining parts taken from reference TRBV7-2 and TRBJ2-1, reads GAGVSQSPSNKVTEKGKDVELRCDPISGHTALYWYRQSLGQGLEFLIYFQGNSAPDKSGLPSDRFSAERTGGSVSTLTIQRTQQEDSAVYLCASSLEGLANNEQFFGPGTRLTVL.

The gene calls are TRBV29-1 and TRBJ2-1; 10 nucleotides agree with TRBD2. CDR1 and CDR2 (germline): SQVTM, ANQGSEA. Trimming removed 5 bases from V and 6 bases from J; junction bases left unmatched: 4. The CDR3 contains 13 residues. The CDR3 DNA is TGCAGCGTTCTACTAGCGGGAACCAATGAGCAGTTCTTC. Residues: CSVLLAGTNEQFF.

V gene TRBV5-4 combines with J gene TRBJ2-2; D call uncertain. V was cut by 0 bases and J by 3 bases, with 3 bases left in between. Germline loops: CDR1 SGHNT, CDR2 YYREEE (reference sequence). The CDR3 totals 13 residues. The CDR3 sequence is CASSLVDTGELFF. The DNA of the CDR3 is TGTGCCAGCAGCTTGGTAGACACCGGGGAGCTGTTTTTT. The full variable domain, its missing parts supplied by reference TRBV5-4 and TRBJ2-2, is ETGVTQSPTHLIKTRGQQVTLRCSSQSGHNTVSWYQQALGQGPQFIFQYYREEENGRGNFPPRFSGLQFPNYSSELNVNALELDDSALYLCASSLVDTGELFFGEGSRLTVL.

The genes are TRBV6-1 and TRBJ1-3; D gene ambiguous. There are 13 residues in the CDR3. With 4 bases removed from V and 0 bases from J, the gap between germline ends came to 4 bases. Germline V gene sequence: CDR1 MNHNS, CDR2 SASEGT. CDR3 protein: CASSVSSGNTIYF. CDR3 bases: TGTGCCAGCAGTGTGAGCTCTGGAAACACCATATATTTT.

This clone has only a few counts. The chain couples TRBV28 to TRBJ2-1; D may be TRBD2 (6 bases). Trimming pared 6 bases from V and 9 bases from J, leaving 24 bases between. In germline, CDR1 is MDHEN, CDR2 SYDVKM. This CDR3 is built from 16 residues. CDR3 nucleotides: TGTGCCAGCAGCACGCGAAGGAGGGCCGGAATCAGTGAGCAGTTCTTC. As protein: CASSTRRRAGISEQFF.

CDR3: CSVTTRTPQGEQFF. The CDR3 DNA follows: TGCAGCGTCACCACACGGACTCCTCAAGGGGAGCAGTTCTTC. The chain carries TRBV29-1 and TRBJ2-1, with a tentative D call TRBD2 (5 bases). CDR1 is SQVTM and CDR2 is ANQGSEA in the germline V gene. The CDR3 spans 14 residues. Between the trimmed V and J ends, which lost 6 bases and 10 bases, there was a span of 22 bases.

The V and J genes are TRBV2 and TRBJ2-1; TRBD2 agrees at 8 bases. The CDR3 is 15 residues long. The germline CDR1 and CDR2 sequences are SNHLY and FYNNEI. The V segment lost 4 bases and the J segment 6 bases; nucleotides outside the gene matches: 8. Here the CDR3 DNA reads TGTGCCAGCAGTGGGGGGGGACTAGTCACCAATGAGCAGTTCTTC. It encodes CASSGGGLVTNEQFF.

This clone was counted only a few times. The chain combines TRBV5-1 with TRBJ2-7; the match to TRBD1 covers 7 bases. The germline gives CDR1 SGHRS, CDR2 YFSETQ. With V trimmed by 3 bases and J by 3 bases, 3 bases remained unmatched. The CDR3 contains 13 residues. Here the CDR3 DNA reads TGCGCCAGCAGCTATGGACAGGACTACGAGCAGTACTTC. Protein sequence: CASSYGQDYEQYF.

This chain joins TRBV5-5 and TRBJ2-7, with 12 bases identical to TRBD2. The CDR3 is made up of 16 amino acids. With V trimmed by 2 bases and J by 0 bases, 3 bases remained unmatched. The germline CDR1 and CDR2 sequences are SGHKS and YYEKEE (reference sequence). CDR3 in DNA: TGTGCCAGCAGCTTTGGACTAGCGGGGTCCTCCTACGAGCAGTACTTC. Protein sequence: CASSFGLAGSSYEQYF.